The next 15 T cell receptor beta chains were all read from a single sample in a study of cytomegalovirus exposure and HLA in healthy donors. Primers for the PCR totalled 60 Vbeta and 13 Jbeta. TCRdb's copy holds only in-frame clones and misses some; the assay was immunoSEQ multiplex PCR. The sample yields some 160,000 clones, roughly 80% seen once. Sequences were obtained from PBMCs. Source of these receptors: a male donor in good health and CMV-seropositive.

The V and J genes are TRBV6-1 and TRBJ2-7, with TRBD2 matching over 14 bases. The CDR3 has 14 residues. The germline gives CDR1 MNHNS, CDR2 SASEGT. Unmatched junction bases numbered 8, after V lost 10 bases and J lost 6 bases. CDR3 sequence (DNA): TGTGCCACCGCGGGACTAGCGGGAGCCGGCGAGCAGTACTTC. This encodes CATAGLAGAGEQYF.

The genes are TRBV13 and TRBJ1-1; 10 nucleotides align to TRBD1. CDR3 length: 15 amino acids. Germline V lookup: CDR1 PRHDT, CDR2 FYEKMQ (reference sequence). The V gene end was trimmed by 3 bases and the J gene end by 10 bases; junction bases not matched to a gene: 11. The CDR3, as DNA: TGTGCCAGCAGCTTTGGACAGGGGGTCCCGGAGGGAGCTTTCTTT. Protein: CASSFGQGVPEGAFF.

The chain links TRBV6-6 to TRBJ1-1, with D possibly TRBD1 on 6 matching bases. From germline, CDR1 is MNHNY and CDR2 SVGAGI (reference sequence). Trimming stripped 0 bases from V and 4 bases from J, with 6 bases between. The CDR3 has 13 residues. The DNA of the CDR3 is TGTGCCAGCAGTTACTCGACAGGCACTGAAGCTTTCTTT. Translated, it gives CASSYSTGTEAFF.

A few counts support this clone. V is TRBV5-8 and J is TRBJ1-3, with no clear D. Germline values: CDR1 SGHTS, CDR2 YDEGEE. The length of the CDR3 is 15 residues. The V end was cut by 0 bases, the J end by 2 bases, with 9 bases between. The CDR3 DNA reads as TGTGCCAGCAGCTTGGCCCCCAGGACTGGAAACACCATATATTTT. This gives the protein CASSLAPRTGNTIYF. Full variable domain (rest looked up from reference TRBV5-8 and TRBJ1-3): EAGVTQSPTHLIKTRGQQATLRCSPISGHTSVYWYQQALGLGLQFLLWYDEGEERNRGNFPPRFSGRQFPNYSSELNVNALELEDSALYLCASSLAPRTGNTIYFGEGSWLTVV.

In this sample, this clone turned up a few times. The chain recombines TRBV7-8 with TRBJ2-5; TRBD1 matches 9 bases. The CDR3 totals 18 residues. Per the germline V gene, CDR1 is SGHVS and CDR2 is FQNEAQ. Trimming took 1 base from V and 10 from J; bases not matched to a gene: 19. This CDR3 reads CASSLVGGGQGRLSDQYF. In nucleotides, the CDR3 is TGTGCCAGCAGCTTAGTGGGGGGGGGACAGGGTCGGTTATCGGACCAGTACTTC.

J is TRBJ2-6 and V is TRBV7-2; no clear D. Trimming removed 1 base from V and 1 base from J, with 11 bases in between. This CDR3 contains 17 residues. Germline values: CDR1 SGHTA, CDR2 FQGNSA. The CDR3 reads CASSLVTVTSGANVLTF. CDR3 DNA: TGTGCCAGCAGCTTAGTCACAGTAACATCTGGGGCCAACGTCCTGACTTTC.

Points on this clone: At one boundary the junction diverges from the germline segment, which might be a read error. V and J are TRBV7-9 and TRBJ2-7; the D gene is possibly TRBD2 (6 bases). The germline V gene has CDR1 SEHNR and CDR2 FQNEAQ (reference sequence). This CDR3 spans 13 amino acids. The CDR3 DNA reads TGTTCCAGCAGCCCCTCGGCGGGGTTCGAGCAGTACTTC. Residues: CSSSPSAGFEQYF.

The CDR3 spells CASSVGQGQVYEQYF. CDR3 in DNA: TGTGCCAGCAGCGTAGGGCAGGGTCAAGTCTACGAGCAGTACTTC. V is TRBV9 and J is TRBJ2-7; possible D gene TRBD1, 5 bases. This CDR3 region has 15 residues. The V end lost 0 bases, the J end lost 3 bases, and 13 bases lay between the germline ends. Germline-derived CDR1 and CDR2 are SGDLS and YYNGEE.

The chain uses TRBV5-8 and TRBJ2-7; weak D call: TRBD1 (5 bases). The germline V gene has CDR1 SGHTS and CDR2 YDEGEE. This CDR3 is 13 amino acids long. The V gene lost 0 bases and the J gene lost 6 bases, with 10 bases spanning the gap. The CDR3 reads CASSLATETEQYF. The CDR3 coding sequence is TGTGCCAGCAGCTTGGCGACAGAGACCGAGCAGTACTTC.

CDR3 nucleotides: TGTGCCATCAGTGCTTCGGACAGGAGTAATGAAAAACTGTTTTTT. Protein sequence: CAISASDRSNEKLFF. The rearrangement links TRBV10-3 to TRBJ1-4; 7 bases line up with TRBD1. V was clipped by 4 bases and J by 4 bases; unmatched bases: 6. The CDR3 spans 15 residues. Germline assignment: CDR1 ENHRY and CDR2 SYGVKD.

CDR3 in amino acids: CASSLGAGPFNEQFF. The DNA of the CDR3 is TGCGCCAGCAGCTTGGGGGCGGGTCCTTTCAATGAGCAGTTCTTC. This chain links TRBV5-1 with TRBJ2-1, with a weak D call TRBD2 (5 bases). This CDR3 comprises 15 residues. The germline V gene encodes CDR1 SGHRS and CDR2 YFSETQ. V shed 0 bases and J shed 6 bases, with 13 bases lying between them.

This chain connects TRBV2 to TRBJ1-2; D not certain. V lost 0 bases and J lost 8, with 10 bases in between. The CDR3 totals 13 residues. Germline assignment: CDR1 SNHLY and CDR2 FYNNEI. In DNA form, the CDR3 reads TGTGCCAGCAGTGAAGCTCTCGGGTGGGGCTACACCTTC. Its translation is CASSEALGWGYTF.

This clone was seen at least ten times. The chain combines TRBV27 with TRBJ2-1, with 9 bases aligning to TRBD1. CDR3 length equals 12 residues. Germline V gene data show CDR1 as MNHEY and CDR2 as SMNVEV (reference sequence). V was pared by 6 bases and J by 6 bases, with 0 bases of the junction left unmatched. In nucleotides, the CDR3 is TGTGCCAGCAGACAGGGGGCCAATGAGCAGTTCTTC. This encodes CASRQGANEQFF.

CDR3 bases: TGCGCCAGCAGCCCGACTAGCGGGGCGCTTTACGAGCAGTACTTC. This translates into CASSPTSGALYEQYF. This rearrangement joins TRBV5-1 to TRBJ2-5; TRBD2 aligns across 11 bases. With the DNA end fitting TRBJ2-7 better, the J assignment may be wrong. The CDR3 covers 15 residues. CDR1 is SGHRS, CDR2 YFSETQ, per germline.

The V gene is TRBV25-1, the J gene TRBJ1-2; unclear D gene. CDR1 is MGHDK, CDR2 SYGVNS, per germline. The CDR3 is 14 amino acids. V was pared by 0 bases and J by 5 bases, with 10 bases between. This CDR3 is CASSEYRAGYGYTF. The DNA for the CDR3 is TGTGCCAGCAGTGAATATCGGGCGGGGTATGGCTACACCTTC.